Included here is one T cell receptor beta chain sequence, with context. What it recognizes is unknown. Germline assignment: CDR1 MDHEN and CDR2 SYDVKM. The CDR3 length is 16 residues. V was pared by 3 bases and J by 6 bases, with 21 bases between. Cultured CD4+ T cells had their DNA profiled by the Oncomine TCR Beta short-read assay. TCRdb re-called the PCR reads with MiXCR, one entry per CDR3 protein. Of some 13,000 distinct CDR3 sequences in the sample, about 31% are singletons; the top ten hold approximately 12%. The entry originates in a study of vaccination and CD4 T cells after COVID-19. Study as a whole: Participants were administered two doses of either the BNT162b2 or the mRNA-1273 vaccine. Timing of post-vaccine sample collection was a median about 72 days after dose two, with a range of 14 to 241.

Study results and limitations: Spike mono-reactive clones accounted for 304 of the 307 vaccine-specific clones found in convalescent patients.

Treatment: roughly 10-day PBMC culture with coronavirus spike peptide pools or control peptides (ViraFEST assay). The clonotype originates from a human donor who had recovered from COVID-19. The sample consisted of CD4+ T cells from blood, cultured in vitro, taken after SARS-CoV-2 vaccination. The chain joins TRBV28 to TRBJ2-7; possible D gene TRBD1, 6 bases. CDR3 region: CASSFGLKGRDTEQYF. The CDR3 region has the DNA TGTGCCAGCAGTTTTGGGCTCAAGGGCAGGGACACCGAGCAGTACTTC.